This TCR beta chain was captured by sequencing in a study of T cell responses to AZD1222 COVID-19 vaccine. Study-level background: Pooling of second doses given at about 4 or about 12 weeks was done. Study-wide results and limits: Clonal diversity may have been underestimated, and the donors were mostly white British, with more females than males. Researchers report vaccine-associated CD4 TCRs spanning spike, with dominance at 160-218 and 743-854.

Data came from immunoSEQ multiplex PCR; TCRdb stores just in-frame clones and leaves some out. The sample has roughly 75,000 clones; less than 90% are singletons. CDR3 length: 15 residues. Germline CDR1 reads SGHVS; CDR2 reads FQNEAQ. Deletions cut 2 bases from V and 6 bases from J, with 14 bases between. Concerning this clone: Antigen specificity is unknown.

The chain employs TRBV7-8 and TRBJ1-5; D remains ambiguous. This material consisted of peripheral blood, taken on day 0 of AZD1222 vaccination. This receptor was identified in an adult in good health. The CDR3 sequence: CASSLRFGVPQPQHF. The DNA for the CDR3 is TGTGCCAGCAGCTTAAGGTTCGGGGTGCCTCAGCCCCAGCATTTT.